These T cell receptor beta chains were read from a single sample in a study of early T cells in non-severe SARS-CoV-2 infection. TCRdb re-analysed the 5' RACE reads in MiXCR, keeping a single row per CDR3 protein. Of about 22,000 distinct CDR3 sequences detected, 4.5% appear once; the ten largest clones hold less than 8.5%. The material sequenced was whole blood. These receptors originate from an adult who was a healthcare worker with PCR-confirmed SARS-CoV-2 infection or an uninfected control (not recorded which). Both conserved end residues are part of each CDR3.

v_gene	j_gene	len	CDR3aa
TRBV7-9	TRBJ1-2	16	CASSSRTGDHLDGYTF
TRBV20-1	TRBJ1-4	14	CSAREGRTNEKLFF
TRBV11-2	TRBJ2-7	14	CASSFTGDPYEQYF
TRBV9	TRBJ2-5	16	CASSVEPQAVQETQYF
TRBV18	TRBJ1-2	12	CASSPPMGGYTF
TRBV12-5	TRBJ2-5	15	CASGWGGQDQEDQYF
TRBV7-9	TRBJ1-1	15	CASSLWVAMNTEAFF
TRBV3-1	TRBJ2-7	13	CASRGTVTYEQYF
TRBV6-5	TRBJ1-1	15	CASRRTLTGGTEAFF
TRBV28	TRBJ2-1	12	CASSLNYNEQFF
TRBV28	TRBJ2-7	14	CASSPTGQLREQYF
TRBV18	TRBJ2-2	12	CASSQESGELFF
TRBV19	TRBJ1-5	15	CASSNDRDGTSVRHF
TRBV3-1	TRBJ2-2	17	CASSQDSEGRRTGELFF
TRBV20-1	TRBJ2-7	10	CSAMQGEQYF
TRBV6-5	TRBJ2-7	14	CASGTGRSTYEQYF
TRBV28	TRBJ2-7	13	CASIKANSYEQYF
TRBV6-5	TRBJ1-6	13	CASSYVDNSPLHF
TRBV28	TRBJ2-3	14	CASSFSGSTDTQYF
TRBV29-1	TRBJ2-1	12	CTSGPGYNEQFF
TRBV20-1	TRBJ2-5	14	CSAQTRRYQETQYF
TRBV6-1	TRBJ1-1	12	CASSELRGSAFF
TRBV14	TRBJ1-1	15	CASSPKVGRRAEAFF
TRBV2	TRBJ2-2	15	CASRPTTLRAGELFF
TRBV5-1	TRBJ1-1	15	CASSPGGGANTEAFF
TRBV7-6	TRBJ2-7	12	CASSAGQGEQYF
TRBV18	TRBJ1-5	16	CASSFGLGSGGQPQHF
TRBV6-1	TRBJ2-3	17	CASSYQSTAGSTDTQYF
TRBV12-3/TRBV12-4	TRBJ1-2	13	CASSFGDLYGYTF
TRBV10-1	TRBJ1-1	14	CASSFTRTDTEAFF
TRBV7-8	TRBJ1-1	15	CASSLLSRMTDEAFF
TRBV11-2	TRBJ2-5	12	CASSLVRETQYF
TRBV4-2	TRBJ1-3	17	CASSQGGQGSSGNTIYF
TRBV7-6	TRBJ2-3	11	CASSLSDTQYF
TRBV7-2	TRBJ1-2	15	CASRTPRDRADGYTF
TRBV7-6	TRBJ2-5	13	CASSKRAWETQYF
TRBV20-1	TRBJ1-1	13	CSAPFGPDTEAFF
TRBV1	TRBJ2-7	12	CTSSRGGYEQYF
TRBV6-5	TRBJ1-5	15	CASRRQGVGNQPQHF
TRBV12-3/TRBV12-4	TRBJ2-1	15	CASSYATFPYNEQFF
TRBV7-8	TRBJ2-5	14	CASSLAQGLGTQYF
TRBV7-2	TRBJ2-3	15	CASSLGAGGINTQYF
TRBV6-5	TRBJ2-1	14	CASRGLGGYNEQFF
TRBV12-3/TRBV12-4	TRBJ2-7	11	CASSRGGEQYF
TRBV6-5	TRBJ1-2	15	CASSYSRQPNYGYTF
TRBV12-3/TRBV12-4	TRBJ2-5	11	CASTLRETQYF